This T cell receptor beta chain came from a study of identical twins. V was clipped by 0 bases and J by 2 bases, with 11 bases between them. The CDR3 spans 16 residues. The germline gives CDR1 LGHNA, CDR2 YSLEER. A universal primer binding site was introduced by template switching. The final cDNA contained unique molecular identifiers. A single record per CDR3 protein comes from TCRdb applying MiXCR to the 5' RACE reads. This sample has roughly 720,000 distinct CDR3 sequences, with over 15% found just once. Separately, the same data were catalogued under a study of T cells expressing NK-cell markers. From that second work: In the group of eight sequenced donors, seven were HCMV-seropositive and one was seronegative. An anti-gamma-delta TCR antibody restricted sorting to alpha-beta TCR T cells in several experiments. HCMV specificity was not established for the expanded NKG2C+ T cell clones.

V is TRBV4-3 and J is TRBJ2-1; D not certain. This receptor was identified in a woman younger than 30 in good health. Sample: PBMCs. CDR3: CASSQDLGSPYNEQFF. The DNA for the CDR3 is TGCGCCAGCAGCCAAGATCTCGGTTCACCCTACAATGAGCAGTTCTTC.